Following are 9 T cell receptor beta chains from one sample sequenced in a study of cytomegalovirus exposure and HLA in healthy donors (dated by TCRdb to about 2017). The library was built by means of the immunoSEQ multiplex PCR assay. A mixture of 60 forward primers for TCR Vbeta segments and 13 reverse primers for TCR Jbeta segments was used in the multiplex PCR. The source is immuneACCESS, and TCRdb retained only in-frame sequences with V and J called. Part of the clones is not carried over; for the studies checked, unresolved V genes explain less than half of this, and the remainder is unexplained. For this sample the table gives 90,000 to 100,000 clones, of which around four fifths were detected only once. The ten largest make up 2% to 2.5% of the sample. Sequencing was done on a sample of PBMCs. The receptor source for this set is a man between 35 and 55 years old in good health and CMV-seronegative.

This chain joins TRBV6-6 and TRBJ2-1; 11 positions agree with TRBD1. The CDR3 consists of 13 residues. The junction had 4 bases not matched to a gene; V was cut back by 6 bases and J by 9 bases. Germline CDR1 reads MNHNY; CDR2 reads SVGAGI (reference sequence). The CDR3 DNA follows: TGTGCCAGCAGACCGGGACAGGGGGGTGAGCAGTTCTTC. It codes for CASRPGQGGEQFF.

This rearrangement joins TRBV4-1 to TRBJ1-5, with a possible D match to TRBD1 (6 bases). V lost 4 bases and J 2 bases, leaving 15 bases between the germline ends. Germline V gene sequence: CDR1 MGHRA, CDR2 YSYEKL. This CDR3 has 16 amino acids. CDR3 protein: CASSRHWGGGNQPQHF. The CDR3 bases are TGCGCCAGCAGCCGTCACTGGGGGGGCGGCAATCAGCCCCAGCATTTT.

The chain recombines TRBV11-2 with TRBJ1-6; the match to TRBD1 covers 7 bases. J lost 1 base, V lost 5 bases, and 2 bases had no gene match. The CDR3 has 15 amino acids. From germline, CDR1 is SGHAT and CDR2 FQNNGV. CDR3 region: CASSPRGSYNSPLHF. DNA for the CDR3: TGTGCCAGCAGCCCCAGGGGGTCCTATAATTCACCCCTCCACTTT.

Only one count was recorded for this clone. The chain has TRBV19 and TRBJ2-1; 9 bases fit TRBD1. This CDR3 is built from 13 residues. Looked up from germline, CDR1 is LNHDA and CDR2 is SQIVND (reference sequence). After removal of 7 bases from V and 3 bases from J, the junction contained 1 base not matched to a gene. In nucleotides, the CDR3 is TGTGCCAGTACGACAGGGGGCTACAATGAGCAGTTCTTC. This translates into CASTTGGYNEQFF.

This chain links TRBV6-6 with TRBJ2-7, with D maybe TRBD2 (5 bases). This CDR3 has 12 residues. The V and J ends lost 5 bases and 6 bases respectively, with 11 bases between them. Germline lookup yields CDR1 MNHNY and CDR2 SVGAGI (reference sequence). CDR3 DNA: TGTGCCAGCAGTCCCCCGGGGTTCGAGCAGTACTTC. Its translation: CASSPPGFEQYF.

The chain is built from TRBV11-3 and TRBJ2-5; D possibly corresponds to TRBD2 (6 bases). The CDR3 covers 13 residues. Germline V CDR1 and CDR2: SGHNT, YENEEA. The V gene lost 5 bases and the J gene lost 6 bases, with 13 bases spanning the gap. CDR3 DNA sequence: TGTGCCAGCAGCGATCCGGGGAGGCAGACCCAGTACTTC. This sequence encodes CASSDPGRQTQYF.

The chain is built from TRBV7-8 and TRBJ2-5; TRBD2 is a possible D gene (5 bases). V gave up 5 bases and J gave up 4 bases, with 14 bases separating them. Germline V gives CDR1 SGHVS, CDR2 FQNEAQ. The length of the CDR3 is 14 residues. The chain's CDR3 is CASSPPEGRETQYF. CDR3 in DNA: TGTGCCAGCAGCCCCCCCGAGGGAAGAGAGACCCAGTACTTC. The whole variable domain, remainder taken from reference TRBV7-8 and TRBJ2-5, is GAGVSQSPRYKVAKRGQDVALRCDPISGHVSLFWYQQALGQGPEFLTYFQNEAQLDKSGLPSDRFFAERPEGSVSTLKIQRTQQEDSAVYLCASSPPEGRETQYFGPGTRLLVL.

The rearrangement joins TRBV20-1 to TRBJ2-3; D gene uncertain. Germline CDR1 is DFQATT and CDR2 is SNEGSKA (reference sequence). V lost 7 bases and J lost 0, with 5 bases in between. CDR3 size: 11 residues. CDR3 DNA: TGCAGTGGAGCGAGCACAGATACGCAGTATTTT. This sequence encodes CSGASTDTQYF.

The CDR3 loop reads CASSQGYGQQNQPQHF. CDR3 nucleotides: TGCGCCAGCAGCCAAGGATATGGACAGCAAAATCAGCCCCAGCATTTT. This sequence joins TRBV4-1 and TRBJ1-5, with D possibly TRBD1 on 6 matching bases. Trimming shortened V by 1 base and J by 4 bases, and 14 bases separated the two germline ends. The germline V gene encodes CDR1 MGHRA and CDR2 YSYEKL. CDR3 length: 16 residues.